Each of the 21 T cell receptor beta chains below was sequenced from the same sample in a study of regulatory T cells in long-lasting Graves disease. The TCR beta library used iRepertoire HTBI primers with Arm-PCR amplification of CDR3. One entry per CDR3 protein results from TCRdb running MiXCR on the multiplex PCR reads. The repertoire includes a few hundred thousand distinct CDR3 sequences, 20% to 25% of them detected once, and over 11% sits in the top ten. The time point here: newly diagnosed GD, antithyroid drugs for less than 3 months. Following extraction of RNA from PBMCs, that RNA was used to make the TCR library. The sample was peripheral blood mononuclear cells (PBMCs), taken at new diagnosis, from a patient treated with antithyroid drugs. All receptors come from a female donor with Graves disease.

This clonotype appeared many times. The V and J genes are TRBV30 and TRBJ1-1; no clear D gene. CDR1 is GTSNPN and CDR2 is SVGIG in the germline V gene (reference sequence). This CDR3 has 12 residues. Trimming removed 0 bases from V and 5 bases from J, with 7 bases in between. CDR3 sequence (DNA): TGTGCCTGGAGTGTACGAGGGACTGAAGCTTTCTTT. Encoded protein: CAWSVRGTEAFF.

This clonotype was seen only a few times. This chain connects TRBV7-3 to TRBJ1-6, with no clear D. The CDR3 runs 13 residues. Germline values: CDR1 SGHTA, CDR2 FQGTGA. V lost 5 bases and J lost 6, with 8 bases in between. The CDR3 bases are TGTGCCAGCAGCCCCCGGATTAATTCACCCCTCCACTTT. Protein sequence: CASSPRINSPLHF.

This clonotype was seen many times. This chain links TRBV28 with TRBJ2-5; 12 bases agree with TRBD1. The CDR3 covers 15 residues. V gave up 6 bases and J gave up 4 bases; unmatched junction bases: 6. Germline CDR1 is MDHEN and CDR2 is SYDVKM. The CDR3 nucleotides are TGTGCCAGCAGCTCCGGGACAGGGGGCGGAGAGACCCAGTACTTC. Translating gives CASSSGTGGGETQYF.

Points on this clonotype: A far larger clone lies a single base away; this is likely a read error. The chain carries TRBV4-2 and TRBJ2-4, with 12 bases matching TRBD2. CDR3 length: 16 residues. Germline V gene lookup returns CDR1 LGHNA and CDR2 YNFKEQ. The CDR3 loop is CASSQRTSGAYNERFF. CDR3 nucleotides: TGTGCCAGCAGCCAGAGGACTAGCGGGGCCTACAATGAGCGGTTCTTC.

At least ten counts were recorded for this clonotype. CDR3 residues: CSATWPLAGGVADTQYF. The CDR3 DNA sequence: TGCAGTGCTACGTGGCCACTAGCGGGGGGCGTCGCAGATACGCAGTATTTT. The chain is built from TRBV20-1 and TRBJ2-3; TRBD2 matches at 12 bases. CDR1 DFQATT and CDR2 SNEGSKA come from the germline V gene (reference sequence). The junction had 12 bases not matched to a gene; V was cut back by 4 bases and J by 4 bases. The CDR3 sequence is 17 residues long.

As concerns this clonotype: A far larger clone lies a single base away; this is likely a read error. The chain recombines TRBV7-9 with TRBJ2-2, with a weak D call TRBD2 (6 bases). Germline CDR1 is SEHNR and CDR2 is FQNEAQ (reference sequence). The CDR3 runs 14 residues. Trimming cost V 7 bases and J 3 bases, with 12 bases left between them. The chain's CDR3 is CASKCERDTGELFF. Here the CDR3 DNA reads TGTGCCAGCAAATGTGAGCGGGACACCGGGGAGCTGTTTTTT.

The V gene is TRBV24-1, the J gene TRBJ1-2, with D unclear. From germline, CDR1 is KGHDR and CDR2 SFDVKD. V shed 12 bases and J shed 3 bases, with 16 bases lying between them. This CDR3 comprises 13 residues. The DNA for the CDR3 is TGTGCCTCTAGCCAAAGAGCAGACTATGGCTACACCTTC. Residues: CASSQRADYGYTF.

The sample holds many counts of this clonotype. The gene calls are TRBV5-4 and TRBJ2-1; 8 bases agree with TRBD2. This CDR3 comprises 15 residues. The V gene's germline CDR1 is SGHNT and CDR2 YYREEE (reference sequence). V was pared by 5 bases and J by 1 base, with 5 bases of the junction left unmatched. CDR3: CASREAGESYNEQFF. The CDR3 bases are TGTGCCAGCAGGGAAGCGGGAGAATCCTACAATGAGCAGTTCTTC.

This clonotype was seen ten or more times. This sequence joins TRBV6-1 and TRBJ1-1; D gene unclear. The CDR3 is made up of 13 amino acids. Germline CDR1 MNHNS, CDR2 SASEGT. V gave up 4 bases and J gave up 0 bases, with 6 bases separating them. This chain's CDR3 is CASSALMNTEAFF. In DNA, the CDR3 is TGTGCCAGCAGTGCACTAATGAACACTGAAGCTTTCTTT.

This clonotype appeared once. A much larger clone sits a single nucleotide away, making a read error possible. V and J are TRBV29-1 and TRBJ2-5; D might be TRBD1 or TRBD2, each matching 5 bases. Germline V CDR1 and CDR2: SQVTM, ANQGSEA. The CDR3 consists of 15 residues. V dropped 4 bases and J dropped 11 bases, with 26 bases sitting between them. The CDR3, as DNA: TGCAGCGTTGTCGACAGCGGTGGGTCCTACAATGAGCAGTACTTC. Protein: CSVVDSGGSYNEQYF.

This clonotype was counted many times. The chain couples TRBV6-6 to TRBJ1-6; TRBD1 agrees at 7 bases. This CDR3 has 16 amino acids. Germline V gene sequence: CDR1 MNHNY, CDR2 SVGAGI (reference sequence). The V and J ends lost 0 bases and 10 bases, in that order; junction bases with no gene match: 9. CDR3 in DNA: TGTGCCAGCAGTTACTCGTCAGGGGGTGGTGGCTCACCCCTCCACTTT. Translation gives CASSYSSGGGGSPLHF.

This clonotype was counted between two and nine times. The V gene is TRBV19, the J gene TRBJ1-2; D call uncertain. Trimming removed 1 base at V and 0 bases at J, with 12 bases between. This CDR3 contains 16 residues. From germline, CDR1 is LNHDA and CDR2 SQIVND (reference sequence). The CDR3 here is CASSIGRPTSNYGYTF. DNA of the CDR3: TGTGCCAGTAGTATAGGCAGACCCACCTCTAACTATGGCTACACCTTC.

Ten or more counts support this clonotype. The CDR3: CSARGSGDGYTF. The CDR3 DNA reads as TGCAGTGCTAGAGGCTCCGGGGATGGCTACACCTTC. The rearrangement joins TRBV20-1 to TRBJ1-2; D call uncertain. The CDR3 is 12 residues long. CDR1 and CDR2 (germline): DFQATT, SNEGSKA (reference sequence). Trimming took off 1 base at V and 6 bases at J, with 9 bases between the two ends.

The rearrangement links TRBV7-8 to TRBJ1-1; D might be TRBD1 (5 bases). The CDR3 consists of 14 residues. Trimming left V 3 bases short and J 2 bases short, with 10 bases between. Germline CDR1 and CDR2: SGHVS and FQNEAQ. CDR3 loop: CASSFDSTNTEAFF. DNA for the CDR3: TGTGCCAGCAGCTTCGACAGTACAAACACTGAAGCTTTCTTT. Drawing the rest from reference TRBV7-8 and TRBJ1-1, the complete variable domain is GAGVSQSPRYKVAKRGQDVALRCDPISGHVSLFWYQQALGQGPEFLTYFQNEAQLDKSGLPSDRFFAERPEGSVSTLKIQRTQQEDSAVYLCASSFDSTNTEAFFGQGTRLTVV.

This clonotype was picked up many times. The chain links TRBV2 to TRBJ1-2; TRBD1 matches 9 bases. Per germline, CDR1 SNHLY and CDR2 FYNNEI. This CDR3 has 18 residues. Unmatched junction bases numbered 16, after V lost 8 bases and J lost 0 bases. The CDR3, as DNA: TGTGCCAGCGCCGGAGTGAGGGACAGGGCCAATTCTAACTATGGCTACACCTTC. It codes for CASAGVRDRANSNYGYTF.

There are many counts of this clonotype. The J gene is TRBJ1-6, the V gene TRBV2; TRBD1 aligns across 9 bases. This CDR3 region has 12 residues. Germline lookup yields CDR1 SNHLY and CDR2 FYNNEI. Trimming took 10 bases from V and 9 from J; bases not matched to a gene: 4. The DNA for the CDR3 is TGTGCCACCGGGACAGGGACTTCACCCCTCCACTTT. This gives the protein CATGTGTSPLHF. Variable domain in full (rest from reference TRBV2 and TRBJ1-6): EPEVTQTPSHQVTQMGQEVILRCVPISNHLYFYWYRQILGQKVEFLVSFYNNEISEKSEIFDDQFSVERPDGSNFTLKIRSTKLEDSAMYFCATGTGTSPLHFGNGTRLTVT.

This chain links TRBV20-1 with TRBJ2-7; 9 bases match TRBD1. From germline, CDR1 is DFQATT and CDR2 SNEGSKA (reference sequence). This CDR3 has 14 amino acids. After removal of 6 bases from V and 2 bases from J, the junction contained 8 bases not matched to a gene. This CDR3 is CSAQGQGTPYEQYF. The CDR3 region has the DNA TGCAGTGCCCAGGGACAGGGAACCCCCTACGAGCAGTACTTC.

This clonotype was detected many times. The chain recombines TRBV7-3 with TRBJ1-1; unclear D gene. The CDR3 consists of 14 residues. V was pared by 3 bases and J by 5 bases, with 13 bases between. Germline-derived CDR1 and CDR2 are SGHTA and FQGTGA. CDR3 region: CASSLGPFGTEAFF. The CDR3 DNA is TGTGCCAGCAGCTTGGGTCCCTTCGGGACTGAAGCTTTCTTT.

This clonotype has a count of ten or more. The chain links TRBV28 to TRBJ1-5, with D possibly matching TRBD1 (5 bases). The CDR3 runs 15 residues. The germline V gene encodes CDR1 MDHEN and CDR2 SYDVKM. Trimming removed 2 bases at V and 5 bases at J, with 13 bases between. As DNA, the CDR3 is TGTGCCAGCAGTTTAGTCCGCCAGGGTTATCAGCCCCAGCATTTT. Its protein is CASSLVRQGYQPQHF.

Ten or more counts support this clonotype. This chain connects TRBV10-3 to TRBJ2-3; perhaps TRBD2 as D (5 bases). The CDR3 has 14 amino acids. Trimming took 0 bases from V and 6 from J, leaving 10 bases between them. Germline loops: CDR1 ENHRY, CDR2 SYGVKD. The CDR3 here is CAISESGARDTQYF. As DNA, the CDR3 is TGTGCCATCAGTGAGTCGGGAGCGAGGGATACGCAGTATTTT.

Turning to this clonotype: A far larger clone is a single base away, which makes a read error likely. The V and J genes are TRBV7-8 and TRBJ2-1; tentative D call: TRBD2 (6 bases). The V gene lost 2 bases and the J gene lost 7 bases, with 15 bases spanning the gap. In germline, CDR1 is SGHVS, CDR2 FQNEAQ. The CDR3 has 15 amino acids. The CDR3, as DNA: TGTGCCAGCAGCTTAATGGGGCTCAGCGGGAATGAGCAGTTCTTC. This sequence encodes CASSLMGLSGNEQFF.